This section outlines one T cell receptor beta chain sequence together with its context. V shed 7 bases and J shed 8 bases, with 23 bases lying between them. Looked up from germline, CDR1 is MNHEY and CDR2 is SVGAGI. The CDR3 has 15 amino acids. The sample belongs to a study of blood T cell repertoires in COVID-19. Study background: The samples span acute and convalescent COVID-19 from the United States, Italy and Spain. From T cells, B-cell-depleted T cells, or PBMCs came the material, which was cDNA or gDNA.

Source study methods: Cell counts per sample came from amplifying reference gene primers. Assay: immunoSEQ multiplex PCR; the TCRdb copy retains only in-frame clones and omits some. The V and J calls and clone size were taken over from that table, and D and trimming were inferred from the DNA. This table has about 280,000 clones, around 86% appearing once. This chain uses TRBV6-5 with TRBJ1-2; a weak D match, TRBD1 (6 bases). The receptor was derived from a woman in her thirties who had recovered from COVID-19. The sample consisted of peripheral blood. CDR3 residues: CASKRRWGLLEGYTF. The DNA for the CDR3 is TGTGCCAGCAAGAGGCGGTGGGGGCTGCTCGAGGGCTACACCTTC.